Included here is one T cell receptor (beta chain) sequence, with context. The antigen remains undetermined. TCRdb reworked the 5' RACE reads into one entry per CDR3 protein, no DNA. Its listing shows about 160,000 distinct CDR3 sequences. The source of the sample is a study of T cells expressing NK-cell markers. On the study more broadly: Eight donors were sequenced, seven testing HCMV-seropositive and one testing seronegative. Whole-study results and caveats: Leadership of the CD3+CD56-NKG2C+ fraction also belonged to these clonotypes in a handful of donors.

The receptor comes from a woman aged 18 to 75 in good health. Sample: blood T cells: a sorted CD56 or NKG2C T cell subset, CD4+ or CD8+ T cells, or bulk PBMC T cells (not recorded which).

Here the CDR3 reads CASSLSSPYYSNEQFF. The chain recombines TRBV11-3 with TRBJ2-1; TCRdb's D call of TRBD2 is untestable without DNA. The CDR3 is made up of 16 amino acids. Germline V gene data show CDR1 as SGHNT and CDR2 as YENEEA.